Listed here is a single T cell receptor (beta chain). Its antigen is unknown. Deletions cut 10 bases from V and 3 bases from J, with 13 bases between. Germline values: CDR1 SEHNR, CDR2 FQNEAQ (reference sequence). The CDR3 extends over 12 amino acids. The record originates from a study of shared clonotypes between healthy human individuals. Across the study: Those who served as donors were two women and a few men between the ages of 18 and 49.

Overall study findings and caveats: The diversity represented, both genetic and in exposure history, was limited by few donors.

The naive CD8 population came from CD45RO-negative cells selected for CCR7, without terminally differentiated effector memory CD45RA+ cells. The assay was immunoSEQ multiplex PCR, and TCRdb's table has in-frame clones only and misses some. The sample records around 2.1 million clones, just over 90% being singletons. The TCR originated in a man aged 18 to 30 in good health. Some clones in this sample may be carry-over from other donors' samples. The chain recombines TRBV7-9 with TRBJ2-7; D is unresolved. The sample consisted of naive CD8+ T cells from PBMCs. For the CDR3, the DNA is TGTGCCATAGGCCGGTACGACTACGAGCAGTACTTC. Its protein is CAIGRYDYEQYF.